This T cell receptor beta chain was profiled in a study of response to subunit inactivated influenza vaccine. Points from the study as a whole: Each seasonal flu vaccination may recruit only limited new T cells, authors suggested.

Concerning this clonotype: Its antigen is undetermined.

TCRdb redid the calling of the RT-PCR reads with MiXCR, one entry per CDR3 protein. The data hold about 700,000 distinct CDR3 sequences, with 14% observed a single time. This specimen consisted of PBMCs from blood, obtained 14 to 15 days before vaccination. This clonotype was sampled from a man aged 50-60 years who received an inactivated influenza vaccine.

The CDR3 sequence is CASSPWIGGGETQYF. The CDR3 DNA reads as TGTGCCAGTAGTCCCTGGATAGGCGGGGGGGAGACCCAGTACTTC. The gene calls are TRBV19 and TRBJ2-5; TRBD2 matches at 8 bases. The CDR3 totals 15 residues. Germline values: CDR1 LNHDA, CDR2 SQIVND (reference sequence). V lost 5 bases to trimming and J lost 5 bases; unmatched junction nucleotides: 10.